This T cell receptor (beta chain) was recovered during a study of technical replicates of blood from several donors. The assay was immunoSEQ multiplex PCR, and TCRdb's table has in-frame clones only and misses some. This sample has some 74,000 clones, with about 91% found just once. CDR1 and CDR2 (germline): SGHNT, YENEEA. V lost 1 base to trimming and J lost 8 bases; unmatched junction nucleotides: 3. The CDR3 extends over 14 amino acids. V and J are TRBV11-3 and TRBJ1-2; 11 bases are a match to TRBD1. The sample taken for sequencing was T cells isolated from PBMCs. The clonotype was recovered from a human donor in good health. CDR3 in amino acids: CASSLGDRGVGYTF. The CDR3 coding sequence is TGTGCCAGCAGCTTAGGGGACAGGGGGGTCGGCTACACCTTC.